A selection of T cell receptor beta chains follows, all from one sample in a study of graft-versus-host responses after intestinal transplantation. Sequencing was performed with immunoSEQ multiplex PCR; in TCRdb, only in-frame clones are kept and a portion is missing. The sample lists around 23,000 clones; around 80% were seen once. This specimen was ileum tissue, taken 12 days after intestinal transplant. Receptors originate from a human patient who received an intestinal transplant, so some T cells may come from the graft donor. Both conserved end residues are part of each CDR3. Fields, in order: clone size, V gene, J gene, D gene, CDR3 protein, CDR3 DNA. D genes are given only for firm matches. Part of the rows lack a size; the others show once, few, many or a class for expanded clones.

clone size: .
V gene: TRBV5-5
J gene: TRBJ1-5
D gene: TRBD1
CDR3 protein: CASSFDRADQPQHF
CDR3 DNA: TGTGCCAGCAGCTTCGACAGGGCGGATCAGCCCCAGCATTTT

clone size: .
V gene: TRBV14
J gene: TRBJ2-1
D gene: .
CDR3 protein: CASSQVAGGINEQFF
CDR3 DNA: TGTGCCAGCAGCCAAGTGGCTGGGGGGATCAATGAGCAGTTCTTC

clone size: .
V gene: TRBV10-1
J gene: TRBJ2-2
D gene: TRBD1
CDR3 protein: CASQGVENTGELFF
CDR3 DNA: TGCGCCAGTCAGGGGGTCGAGAACACCGGGGAGCTGTTTTTT

clone size: .
V gene: TRBV7-9
J gene: TRBJ1-6
D gene: .
CDR3 protein: CASSLSGTWAPLHF
CDR3 DNA: TGTGCCAGCAGCTTATCTGGCACATGGGCTCCCCTCCACTTT

clone size: .
V gene: TRBV6-5
J gene: TRBJ1-2
D gene: .
CDR3 protein: CASSTGRDYGYTF
CDR3 DNA: TGTGCCAGCAGCACAGGGAGGGACTATGGCTACACCTTC

clone size: .
V gene: TRBV9
J gene: TRBJ2-3
D gene: .
CDR3 protein: CASSVGEATGTDTQYF
CDR3 DNA: TGTGCCAGCAGCGTAGGGGAGGCCACCGGGACAGATACGCAGTATTTT

clone size: few
V gene: TRBV9
J gene: TRBJ1-1
D gene: .
CDR3 protein: CASSWGGSTEAFF
CDR3 DNA: TGTGCCAGCAGCTGGGGAGGTAGCACTGAAGCTTTCTTT

clone size: .
V gene: TRBV4-3
J gene: TRBJ1-1
D gene: .
CDR3 protein: CASSHIIDRGREAFF
CDR3 DNA: TGCGCCAGCAGCCACATAATTGACAGAGGACGAGAAGCTTTCTTT

clone size: few
V gene: TRBV13
J gene: TRBJ1-1
D gene: TRBD1
CDR3 protein: CASSLGTGRTEAFF
CDR3 DNA: TGTGCCAGCAGCCTAGGGACAGGGCGGACTGAAGCTTTCTTT

clone size: .
V gene: TRBV28
J gene: TRBJ2-3
D gene: .
CDR3 protein: CASSFGLGADTQYF
CDR3 DNA: TGTGCCAGCAGTTTTGGGTTAGGGGCAGATACGCAGTATTTT

clone size: .
V gene: TRBV19
J gene: TRBJ1-1
D gene: .
CDR3 protein: CASSMSGGGSPEAFF
CDR3 DNA: TGTGCCAGTAGTATGTCAGGTGGAGGTTCCCCTGAAGCTTTCTTT

clone size: few
V gene: TRBV4-1
J gene: TRBJ2-3
D gene: .
CDR3 protein: CASSQALDGNTQYF
CDR3 DNA: TGTGCCAGCAGCCAAGCCCTGGACGGGAATACGCAGTATTTT

clone size: .
V gene: TRBV4-1
J gene: TRBJ2-2
D gene: .
CDR3 protein: CASRLAPHTGELFF
CDR3 DNA: TGCGCCAGCAGGTTGGCACCCCATACCGGGGAGCTGTTTTTT

clone size: .
V gene: TRBV29-1
J gene: TRBJ1-5
D gene: .
CDR3 protein: CRGGGGNQPQHF
CDR3 DNA: TGCAGGGGTGGGGGGGGCAATCAGCCCCAGCATTTT

clone size: .
V gene: TRBV28
J gene: TRBJ2-7
D gene: TRBD2
CDR3 protein: CASSSGLARQGPYEQYF
CDR3 DNA: TGTGCCAGCAGTTCGGGACTAGCGAGACAAGGACCCTACGAGCAGTACTTC

clone size: .
V gene: TRBV5-1
J gene: TRBJ2-3
D gene: .
CDR3 protein: CASMEGSTDTQYF
CDR3 DNA: TGCGCCAGCATGGAGGGGTCCACAGATACGCAGTATTTT

clone size: .
V gene: TRBV4-1
J gene: TRBJ1-1
D gene: TRBD1
CDR3 protein: CASSRPRQGSRAFF
CDR3 DNA: TGCGCCAGCAGCCGACCGAGACAGGGGTCGCGAGCTTTCTTT

clone size: .
V gene: TRBV11-1
J gene: TRBJ2-1
D gene: TRBD1
CDR3 protein: CASSLGREGATYNEQFF
CDR3 DNA: TGTGCCAGCAGCTTAGGTCGTGAGGGGGCGACCTACAATGAGCAGTTCTTC

clone size: few
V gene: TRBV6-5
J gene: TRBJ2-1
D gene: TRBD2
CDR3 protein: CASSYLTSGGKNEQFF
CDR3 DNA: TGTGCCAGCAGTTACCTGACTAGCGGGGGAAAGAATGAGCAGTTCTTC